The 14 T cell receptor beta chains in this list originate from one sample, sequenced in a study of CXCR4 blockade with PD-1 therapy in pancreatic cancer (dated by TCRdb to between 2019 and 2020). Libraries were prepared through the immunoSEQ multiplex PCR assay. TCRdb stores this immuneACCESS table with in-frame sequences only. Part of the clones is absent; in the studies checked, under half of the shortfall reflects unresolved V genes, and no reason is known for the rest. The sample yields some 3,300 clones; 41% were counted once. About a sixth of the sample is taken by the ten largest. Sequenced input: tumor tissue. The receptors stem from a human donor with pancreatic ductal adenocarcinoma.

The CDR3 loop is CASSLDWAGQNTGELFF. In DNA form, the CDR3 reads TGTGCCAGCAGTTTGGATTGGGCGGGCCAAAACACCGGGGAGCTGTTTTTT. The chain has TRBV27 and TRBJ2-2; a weak D match, TRBD2 (5 bases). Germline assignment: CDR1 MNHEY and CDR2 SMNVEV (reference sequence). The CDR3 totals 17 residues. Trimming shortened V by 3 bases and J by 2 bases, and 16 bases separated the two germline ends.

The rearrangement uses TRBV19 and TRBJ1-1; D is undetermined. Germline lookup yields CDR1 LNHDA and CDR2 SQIVND (reference sequence). The CDR3 has 15 amino acids. Trimming took off 7 bases at V and 0 bases at J, with 15 bases between the two ends. The CDR3 loop reads CASTPDAGMNTEAFF. As DNA, the CDR3 is TGTGCCAGTACCCCAGACGCAGGTATGAACACTGAAGCTTTCTTT.

V and J are TRBV7-8 and TRBJ2-3; 9 nucleotides align to TRBD1. V shed 3 bases, J shed 5 bases, and the junction held 6 bases outside the gene matches. The CDR3 totals 15 residues. The germline CDR1 and CDR2 sequences are SGHVS and FQNEAQ. The CDR3 nucleotides read TGTGCCAGCAGCTTTGGGACAGGGTTTATAGATACGCAGTATTTT. Encoded protein: CASSFGTGFIDTQYF.

By share, this clone ranks as medium-sized. The chain carries TRBV12-1 and TRBJ1-4; the D call TRBD1 from the table was never checked on the DNA. TRBV12-1 is described as a pseudogene. The CDR3 runs to 15 residues. For the CDR3, the DNA is TGTGCCAGCAGCTTGGCACAGGGAAGTTATGAAAAACTGTTTTTT. Translation gives CASSLAQGSYEKLFF.

This clone showed up just a few times. The DNA for the CDR3 is TGTGCCAGCAGCGTAGGGGGTGGAAACACCATATATTTT. Protein sequence: CASSVGGGNTIYF. The chain joins TRBV9 to TRBJ1-3, with unresolved D. The CDR3 extends over 13 amino acids. The germline gives CDR1 SGDLS, CDR2 YYNGEE. Trimming cost V 0 bases and J 3 bases, with 4 bases left between them.

By sample share, this clone is medium-sized. The chain employs TRBV6-8 and TRBJ2-3, with 10 bases matching TRBD2. CDR3 length: 16 amino acids. After removal of 10 bases from V and 6 bases from J, the junction contained 16 bases not matched to a gene. Germline lookup yields CDR1 MNHGY and CDR2 SAAAGT. CDR3 bases: TGTGCCATCAGCCCGAGCGGGGGGGCAGCAGGGGATACGCAGTATTTT. Protein: CAISPSGGAAGDTQYF.

The chain is built from TRBV19 and TRBJ2-7, with D tentatively TRBD2 (5 bases). The germline V gene has CDR1 LNHDA and CDR2 SQIVND (reference sequence). The CDR3 is 15 amino acids. V was trimmed by 2 bases and J by 0 bases, leaving 11 bases between them. The CDR3 spells CASSISAEYSYEQYF. As DNA, the CDR3 is TGTGCCAGTAGTATATCAGCGGAGTACTCCTACGAGCAGTACTTC.

A single count supports this clone. The chain uses TRBV30 and TRBJ1-4, with D uncertain. V lost 2 bases, J lost 6 bases, and 13 bases lay in between. The germline CDR1 and CDR2 sequences are GTSNPN and SVGIG (reference sequence). This CDR3 region has 14 residues. CDR3 in DNA: TGTGCCTGGAGTAGAGGGTTGGAGGATGAAAAACTGTTTTTT. Amino acid sequence: CAWSRGLEDEKLFF.

This clone was picked up a small number of times. V usage is TRBV30 and J usage is TRBJ1-2; no clear D. Germline lookup yields CDR1 GTSNPN and CDR2 SVGIG (reference sequence). The CDR3 has 15 residues. The V gene lost 0 bases and the J gene lost 6 bases, with 17 bases spanning the gap. The CDR3 spells CAWSVKLWNWDGYTF. CDR3 sequence (DNA): TGTGCCTGGAGTGTAAAACTTTGGAACTGGGATGGCTACACCTTC.

The table lists this clone with a few counts. This chain connects TRBV29-1 to TRBJ2-7; D is unclear. Trimming stripped 3 bases from V and 6 bases from J, with 12 bases between. In germline, CDR1 is SQVTM, CDR2 ANQGSEA. The CDR3 length is 12 residues. The CDR3 nucleotides are TGCAGCGTTGAGACGCAGGCAAGCGAGCAGTACTTC. Amino acids: CSVETQASEQYF.

This chain joins TRBV15 and TRBJ2-7, with D perhaps matching TRBD1 or TRBD2 (5 bases each). CDR3 length: 14 residues. Looked up from germline, CDR1 is LNHNV and CDR2 is YYDKDF (reference sequence). Trimming pared 0 bases from V and 6 bases from J, leaving 12 bases between. The CDR3 is CATSRDGAGREQYF. CDR3 DNA: TGTGCCACCAGCAGAGATGGGGCGGGTCGCGAGCAGTACTTC.

V usage is TRBV19 and J usage is TRBJ2-5; weak D call: TRBD2 (6 bases). The germline CDR1 and CDR2 sequences are LNHDA and SQIVND (reference sequence). V lost 0 bases and J lost 4, with 15 bases in between. The CDR3 runs 16 residues. The CDR3: CASSIDYAGIAETQYF. The CDR3 DNA reads TGTGCCAGTAGTATAGATTATGCGGGGATAGCAGAGACCCAGTACTTC.

Only a few counts were recorded for this clone. The J gene is TRBJ2-6, the V gene TRBV30, with D tentatively TRBD1 (5 bases). Deletions cut 7 bases from V and 4 bases from J, with 14 bases between. This CDR3 has 14 residues. Germline CDR1 GTSNPN, CDR2 SVGIG (reference sequence). The CDR3 DNA follows: TGTGCCTACGGATCAGGGTCCGGGGCCAACGTCCTGACTTTC. This codes for CAYGSGSGANVLTF.

This clone was seen only a few times. CDR3 amino acids: CASSDTGTAYEQYF. The CDR3, as DNA: TGTGCCAGCAGTGATACAGGGACGGCCTACGAGCAGTACTTC. The chain couples TRBV25-1 to TRBJ2-7; D perhaps matches TRBD1 (6 bases). The germline V and J ends were trimmed by 3 bases and 2 bases, with 11 bases remaining between them. Germline lookup yields CDR1 MGHDK and CDR2 SYGVNS. The CDR3 spans 14 residues.